Described below is a single TCR beta chain sequence and its context. The antigen is unknown. One end of the junction varies from germline; a read error may be responsible. Nominally healthy donors were sampled, though unrecorded immune exposures were likely. The sample is drawn from a study of cytomegalovirus exposure and HLA in healthy donors. Vbeta (60) and Jbeta (13) primers were used in the PCR. Produced via immunoSEQ multiplex PCR; TCRdb's table is partial and in-frame only. This table lists 100,000 to 150,000 clones. Findings and caveats of the study: V- and J-gene trimming of TCR beta was linked (in a later analysis) to a missense DCLRE1C variant. Analyses of presence/absence relied on an assumption of roughly uniform sequencing depth across donors.

The CDR3 sequence is 16 residues long. Germline V gene lookup returns CDR1 SGHRS and CDR2 YFSETQ. The material sequenced was PBMCs. The sequence came from a man in his late teens or twenties in good health and CMV-seronegative. This chain uses TRBV5-1 with TRBJ2-3, with TRBD2 matching over 12 bases. CDR3 in DNA: TGCGCCAGCAGCTTTGCTAGCGGGAGGGCCACAAATACGCAGTATTTT. It translates to CASSFASGRATNTQYF.